This TCR beta chain was sequenced during a study of T cell responses to AZD1222 COVID-19 vaccine. Across the study: Second doses were pooled across both intervals (about 4 or about 12 weeks).

General observations from the study: The donors showed a predominance of white British ancestry and of females, with possible underestimation of clonal diversity.

Note on this clone: What it binds is not known.

From germline, CDR1 is SGHRS and CDR2 YFSETQ. Trimming left V 2 bases short and J 6 bases short, with 11 bases between. The CDR3 has 13 residues. The data were produced by immunoSEQ multiplex PCR, yet TCRdb's version contains in-frame clones alone and is incomplete. The repertoire holds 90,000 to 120,000 clones, with over 80% as singletons. This clonotype originated in an adult in good health. Sample: peripheral blood, taken on day 0 of AZD1222 vaccination. This chain joins TRBV5-1 and TRBJ1-2; D gene unclear. This CDR3 reads CASSFNAVDGYTF. CDR3 DNA sequence: TGCGCCAGCAGCTTCAACGCAGTGGATGGCTACACCTTC.